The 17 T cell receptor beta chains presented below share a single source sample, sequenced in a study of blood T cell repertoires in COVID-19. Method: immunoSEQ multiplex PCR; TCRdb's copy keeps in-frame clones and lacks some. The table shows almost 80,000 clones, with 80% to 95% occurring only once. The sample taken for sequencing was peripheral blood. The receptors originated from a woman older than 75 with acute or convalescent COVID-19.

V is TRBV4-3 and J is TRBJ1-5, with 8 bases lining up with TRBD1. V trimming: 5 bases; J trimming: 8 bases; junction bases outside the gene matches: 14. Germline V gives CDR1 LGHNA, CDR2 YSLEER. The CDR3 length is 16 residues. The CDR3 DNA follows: TGCGCCAGCAGCAATGGTAGGACAGGGTTAGGGGAGCCCCAGCATTTT. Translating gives CASSNGRTGLGEPQHF.

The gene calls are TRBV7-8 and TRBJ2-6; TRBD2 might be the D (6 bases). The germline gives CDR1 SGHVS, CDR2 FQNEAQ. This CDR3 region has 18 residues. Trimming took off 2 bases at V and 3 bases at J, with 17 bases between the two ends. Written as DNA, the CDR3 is TGTGCCAGCAGCTTACGCGTTGGAGGGGCGAGTGGGGCCAACGTCCTGACTTTC. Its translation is CASSLRVGGASGANVLTF. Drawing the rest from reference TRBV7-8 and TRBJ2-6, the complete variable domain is GAGVSQSPRYKVAKRGQDVALRCDPISGHVSLFWYQQALGQGPEFLTYFQNEAQLDKSGLPSDRFFAERPEGSVSTLKIQRTQQEDSAVYLCASSLRVGGASGANVLTFGAGSRLTVL.

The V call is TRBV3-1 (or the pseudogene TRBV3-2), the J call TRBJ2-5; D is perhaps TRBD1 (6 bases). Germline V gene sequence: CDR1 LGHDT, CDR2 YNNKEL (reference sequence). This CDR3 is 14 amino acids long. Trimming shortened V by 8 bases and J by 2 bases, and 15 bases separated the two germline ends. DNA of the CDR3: TGTGCCAGCTCAGGGGCCGGGGTACAAGAGACCCAGTACTTC. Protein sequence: CASSGAGVQETQYF.

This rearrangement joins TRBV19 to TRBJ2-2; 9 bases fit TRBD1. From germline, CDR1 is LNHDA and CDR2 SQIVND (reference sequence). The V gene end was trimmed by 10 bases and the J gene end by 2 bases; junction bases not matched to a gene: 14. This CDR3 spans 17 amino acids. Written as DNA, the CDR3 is TGTGCCACCCCAAATTATGACAGGGGGGGCAACACCGGGGAGCTGTTTTTT. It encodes CATPNYDRGGNTGELFF.

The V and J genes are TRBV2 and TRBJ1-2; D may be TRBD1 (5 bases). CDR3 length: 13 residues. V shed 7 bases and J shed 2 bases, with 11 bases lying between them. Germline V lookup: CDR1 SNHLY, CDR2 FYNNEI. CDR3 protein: CASNAGPNYGYTF. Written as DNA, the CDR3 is TGTGCCAGCAATGCGGGACCGAACTATGGCTACACCTTC.

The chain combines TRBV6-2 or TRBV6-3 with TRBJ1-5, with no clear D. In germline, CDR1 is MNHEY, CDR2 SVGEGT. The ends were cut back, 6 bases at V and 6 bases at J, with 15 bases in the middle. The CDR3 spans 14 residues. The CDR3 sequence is CASSNARGVQPQHF. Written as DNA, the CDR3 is TGTGCCAGCAGCAACGCCCGCGGAGTTCAGCCCCAGCATTTT.

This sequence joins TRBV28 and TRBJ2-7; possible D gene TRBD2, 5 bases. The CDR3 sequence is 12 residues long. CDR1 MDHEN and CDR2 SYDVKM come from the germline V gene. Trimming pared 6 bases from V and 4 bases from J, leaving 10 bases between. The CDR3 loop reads CASRLGVYEQYF. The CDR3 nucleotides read TGTGCCAGCAGACTCGGGGTTTACGAGCAGTACTTC.

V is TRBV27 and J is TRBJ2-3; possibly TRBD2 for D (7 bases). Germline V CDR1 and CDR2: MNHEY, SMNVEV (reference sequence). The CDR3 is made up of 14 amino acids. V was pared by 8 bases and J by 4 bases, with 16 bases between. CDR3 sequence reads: CASGGGAYPDTQYF. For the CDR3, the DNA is TGTGCCAGCGGTGGGGGGGCTTATCCAGATACGCAGTATTTT.

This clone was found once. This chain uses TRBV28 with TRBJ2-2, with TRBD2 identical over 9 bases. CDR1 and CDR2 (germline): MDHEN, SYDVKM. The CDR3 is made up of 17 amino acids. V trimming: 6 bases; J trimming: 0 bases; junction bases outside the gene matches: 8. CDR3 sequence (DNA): TGTGCCAGCAGCCCTCTAGCGGGACGACCGAACACCGGGGAGCTGTTTTTT. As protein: CASSPLAGRPNTGELFF.

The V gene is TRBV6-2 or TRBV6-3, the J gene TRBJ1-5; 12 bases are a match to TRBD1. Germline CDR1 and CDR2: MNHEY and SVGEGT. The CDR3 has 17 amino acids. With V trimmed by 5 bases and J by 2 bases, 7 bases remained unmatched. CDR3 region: CASSPGTGGGRNQPQHF. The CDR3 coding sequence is TGTGCCAGCAGTCCCGGGACAGGGGGCGGTCGCAATCAGCCCCAGCATTTT.

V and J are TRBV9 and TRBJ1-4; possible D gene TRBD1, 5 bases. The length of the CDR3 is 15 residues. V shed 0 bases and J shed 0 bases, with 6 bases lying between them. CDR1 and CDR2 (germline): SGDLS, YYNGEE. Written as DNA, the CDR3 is TGTGCCAGCAGCGTAGGGGGGGCAACTAATGAAAAACTGTTTTTT. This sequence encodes CASSVGGATNEKLFF. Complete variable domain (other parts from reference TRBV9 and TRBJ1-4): DSGVTQTPKHLITATGQRVTLRCSPRSGDLSVYWYQQSLDQGLQFLIQYYNGEERAKGNILERFSAQQFPDLHSELNLSSLELGDSALYFCASSVGGATNEKLFFGSGTQLSVL.

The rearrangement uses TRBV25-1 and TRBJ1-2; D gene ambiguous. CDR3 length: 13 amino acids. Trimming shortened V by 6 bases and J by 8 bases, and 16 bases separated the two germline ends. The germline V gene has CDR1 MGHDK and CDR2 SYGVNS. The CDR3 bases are TGTGCCAGCAGGCAGAGTCCAGGCCGGGGCTACACCTTC. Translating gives CASRQSPGRGYTF.

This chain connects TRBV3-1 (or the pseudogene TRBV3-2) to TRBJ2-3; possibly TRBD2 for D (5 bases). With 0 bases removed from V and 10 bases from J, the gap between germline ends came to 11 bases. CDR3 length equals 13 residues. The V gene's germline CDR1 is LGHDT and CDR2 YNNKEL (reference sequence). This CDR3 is CASSQDRAGPQYF. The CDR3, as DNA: TGTGCCAGCAGCCAAGATCGTGCGGGTCCGCAGTATTTT.

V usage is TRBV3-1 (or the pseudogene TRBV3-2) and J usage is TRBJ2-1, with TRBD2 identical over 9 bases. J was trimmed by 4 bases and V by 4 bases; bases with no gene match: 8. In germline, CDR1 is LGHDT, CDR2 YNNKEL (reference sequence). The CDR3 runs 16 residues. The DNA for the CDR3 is TGTGCCAGCAGCCTACTTAGCGGGGGACTTTACAATGAGCAGTTCTTC. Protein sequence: CASSLLSGGLYNEQFF.

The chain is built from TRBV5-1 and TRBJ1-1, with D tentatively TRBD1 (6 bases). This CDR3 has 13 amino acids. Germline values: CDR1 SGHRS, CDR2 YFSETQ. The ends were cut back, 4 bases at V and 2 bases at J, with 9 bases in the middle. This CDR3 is CASSVQGNTEAFF. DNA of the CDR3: TGCGCCAGCAGCGTACAGGGTAACACTGAAGCTTTCTTT.

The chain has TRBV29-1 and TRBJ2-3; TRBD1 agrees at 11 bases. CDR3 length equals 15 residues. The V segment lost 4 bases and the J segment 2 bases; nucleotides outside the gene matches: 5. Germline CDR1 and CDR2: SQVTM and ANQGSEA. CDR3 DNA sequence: TGCAGCGTTGGCGGACAGGGGGCTCTCACAGATACGCAGTATTTT. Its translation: CSVGGQGALTDTQYF.

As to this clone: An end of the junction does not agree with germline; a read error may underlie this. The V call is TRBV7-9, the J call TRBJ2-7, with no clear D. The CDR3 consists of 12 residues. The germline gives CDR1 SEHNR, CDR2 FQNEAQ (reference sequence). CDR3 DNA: TGTGCCAGCAGCTTACCCCCCTACGGGCAGTACTTC. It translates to CASSLPPYGQYF.